These T cell receptor beta chains were read from a single sample in a study of identical twins. TCRdb recomputed calls from the 5' RACE reads with MiXCR, one row per CDR3 protein. The sample consists of fewer than 500,000 distinct CDR3 sequences, about 24% of them appearing once. This sample was shared with a second study, whose subject was T cells expressing NK-cell markers.

The sequencing sample was made of CD4+ T cells sorted from blood. All receptors derive from a young woman in good health. Both conserved end residues are part of each CDR3. A D gene is named only where the DNA matches it firmly. Expanded clones are given a class, and other clones once, few, many or no size at all.

j_call d_call clone_size v_call cdr3_nt cdr3_aa
TRBJ2-1 TRBD2 - TRBV10-2 TGCGCCAGCCAGGCGGAGCGGGAGGTTTACAATGAGCAGTTCTTC CASQAEREVYNEQFF
TRBJ1-6 - many TRBV2 TGTGCCAGCAGTGGTATGGGGAATAATTCACCCCTCCACTTT CASSGMGNNSPLHF
TRBJ2-7 TRBD2 few TRBV5-5 TGTGCCAGCAGCTTGGCTCTAGCGGACTACGAGCAGTACTTC CASSLALADYEQYF
TRBJ2-5 - - TRBV3-1 TGTGCCAGCAGCGCCCGGGAGACCCAGTACTTC CASSARETQYF
TRBJ2-3 - few TRBV20-1 TGCAGTGCTCAAATATTTCGCGGGGACACAGATACGCAGTATTTT CSAQIFRGDTDTQYF
TRBJ1-1 - few TRBV5-6 TGTGCCAGCAGCTGGGGCAGGGGGAACACTGAAGCTTTCTTT CASSWGRGNTEAFF
TRBJ1-6 TRBD1 - TRBV12-3/TRBV12-4 TGTGCCAGCAATGGACAGGGGCGGAGTTCACCCCTCCACTTT CASNGQGRSSPLHF
TRBJ2-7 TRBD1 - TRBV3-1 TGTGCCAGCAGCCAAGGACAGGGGAGCTCCTACGAGCAGTACTTC CASSQGQGSSYEQYF
TRBJ1-5 - - TRBV20-1 TGCAGTGCTAGAGATTCATCGGGGGATCAGCCCCAGCATTTT CSARDSSGDQPQHF
TRBJ1-4 - few TRBV20-1 TGCGGGTCCATTCGGCAGGATAATGAAAAACTGTTTTTT CGSIRQDNEKLFF
TRBJ1-5 - - TRBV6-5 TGTGCCAGCAGTTACTCAGGGGGGAGCAATCAGCCCCAGCATTTT CASSYSGGSNQPQHF
TRBJ1-1 - - TRBV7-2 TGTGCCAGCAGCTTAGCGCGGGTGCCCCTCACTGAAGCTTTCTTT CASSLARVPLTEAFF
TRBJ2-5 - - TRBV11-2 TGTGCCAGCAGCTTAGTCCGAGTGACCCAGTACTTC CASSLVRVTQYF
TRBJ2-1 - few TRBV6-1 TGTGCCAGCAGCCATGGGACTCAGATTTACAATGAGCAGTTCTTC CASSHGTQIYNEQFF
TRBJ1-1 - few TRBV6-5 TGTGCCAGCAGTTATTCCTCGAGGGACACTGAAGCTTTCTTT CASSYSSRDTEAFF
TRBJ2-7 TRBD1 few TRBV12-3/TRBV12-4 TGTGCCAGCAGTTCTGCGGGACAGGGATGGGACGAGCAGTACTTC CASSSAGQGWDEQYF
TRBJ2-7 - - TRBV10-3 TGTGCCATCAGTGGGACCGGTTCACAGCGACGGTTCTACGAGCAGTACTTC CAISGTGSQRRFYEQYF
TRBJ1-1 - few TRBV10-3 TGTGCCATCAGGCCTGACACTACCAAAGAAGCTTTCTTT CAIRPDTTKEAFF
TRBJ2-2 TRBD1 few TRBV9 TGTGCCAGCAGCGCCCGTGACAGGGGTTTCACCGGGGAGCTGTTTTTT CASSARDRGFTGELFF
TRBJ1-1 - many TRBV29-1 TGCAGCGTTGTGTTGGGGGCCATGAACACTGAAGCTTTCTTT CSVVLGAMNTEAFF
TRBJ2-6 - - TRBV12-5 TGTGCTAGTGGGCGGGGGCTAGGTGGGGCCAACGTCCTGACTTTC CASGRGLGGANVLTF
TRBJ2-3 TRBD2 - TRBV6-5 TGTGCCAGCAGTTACCAGAACTCCCTAGCGGACAGCACAGATACGCAGTATTTT CASSYQNSLADSTDTQYF
TRBJ1-2 - few TRBV7-8 TGTGCCAGTGGTTCAAGTAACTATGGCTACACCTTC CASGSSNYGYTF
TRBJ1-1 - - TRBV28 TGTGCCAGCAGTTTCCTGGGCCTTGAAGCTTTCTTT CASSFLGLEAFF
TRBJ2-5 - few TRBV5-6 TGTGCCAGCAGCAGGGTCTCGGGGGCTCGCGAGACCCAGTACTTC CASSRVSGARETQYF
TRBJ1-1 - - TRBV21-1 TGTGCCAGCGTGCAGGAAACTGAAGCTTTCTTT CASVQETEAFF
TRBJ2-7 TRBD1 - TRBV7-9 TGTGCCACTGAGACAGGGGGTTCTAGGCAGTACTTC CATETGGSRQYF
TRBJ1-5 TRBD1 - TRBV12-3/TRBV12-4 TGTGCCAGCAGGGGAAACAGGGGAGGGAATCAGCCCCAGCATTTT CASRGNRGGNQPQHF
TRBJ2-1 TRBD2 few TRBV5-1 TGCGCCAGCAGACTAGCGGCCGTCTCCTACAATGAGCAGTTCTTC CASRLAAVSYNEQFF
TRBJ2-5 - few TRBV24-1 TGTGCCACCAGTGATTACAGGGAAGAGACCCAGTACTTC CATSDYREETQYF
TRBJ2-1 - - TRBV20-1 TGCAGTGCCCTCGGTCAGAGCTACTCCTACAATGAGCAGTTCTTC CSALGQSYSYNEQFF
TRBJ1-1 TRBD1 few TRBV20-1 TGCATGGTACCACAGGGGGAGAACACTGAAGCTTTCTTT CMVPQGENTEAFF
TRBJ2-1 - - TRBV29-1 TGCAGCGTTGGGGTGTTGGGGCTCTACAATGAGCAGTTCTTC CSVGVLGLYNEQFF
TRBJ2-7 - - TRBV4-3 TGCGCCAGCAGCCAAGTGGCCTCCGGGACCCTACCCTACGAGCAGTACTTC CASSQVASGTLPYEQYF
TRBJ2-7 - - TRBV6-8 TGTGCCAGCAGGGGTATCGGGGCTTCCTACGAGCAGTACTTC CASRGIGASYEQYF
TRBJ2-1 TRBD2 - TRBV10-3 TGTGCCATCAGCGGGGGGGGAAATGAGCAGTTCTTC CAISGGGNEQFF
TRBJ2-1 TRBD2 - TRBV6-5 TGTGCCAGCAGTTACCTCGCGGGAGGGGTCAATGAGCAGTTCTTC CASSYLAGGVNEQFF
TRBJ2-7 - - TRBV7-2 TGTGCCAGCAGCCCCGCGGGCAGCTACGAGCAGTACTTC CASSPAGSYEQYF
TRBJ1-6 - - TRBV5-1 TGCGCCAGCAGCTTGGTGGGGGACGGGACACCCCTCCACTTT CASSLVGDGTPLHF
TRBJ2-2 - few TRBV5-1 TGCGCCAGCAGCTTGGCATCAGCGAACACCGGGGAGCTGTTTTTT CASSLASANTGELFF
TRBJ1-1 - - TRBV25-1 TGTGCCAGCAGTGAAACTCGGCGGGGAGCTGAAGCTTTCTTT CASSETRRGAEAFF